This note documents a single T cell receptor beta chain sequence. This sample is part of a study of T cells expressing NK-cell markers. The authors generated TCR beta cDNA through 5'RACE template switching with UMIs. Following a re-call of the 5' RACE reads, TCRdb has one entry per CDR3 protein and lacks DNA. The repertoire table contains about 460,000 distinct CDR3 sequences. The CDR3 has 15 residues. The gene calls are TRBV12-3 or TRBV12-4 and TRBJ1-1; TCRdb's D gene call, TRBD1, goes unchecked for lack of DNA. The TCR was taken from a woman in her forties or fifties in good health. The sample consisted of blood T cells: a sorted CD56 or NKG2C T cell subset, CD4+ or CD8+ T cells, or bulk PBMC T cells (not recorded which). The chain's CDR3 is CASSFQQGIATEAFF.